The source of this T cell receptor beta chain is a study of shared clonotypes between healthy human individuals. Turning to the study itself: Three plates each covered CD4 naive and memory; CD8 naive two, CD8 memory one.

Trimming took off 4 bases at V and 7 bases at J, with 10 bases between the two ends. The CDR3 runs to 11 residues. CDR1 is GTSNPN, CDR2 SVGIG, per germline (reference sequence). The assay was carried out at the deep level. About 30,000 T cell genomes, or approximately 190 ng DNA, went into the sorted-subset replicate PCRs. Data came from immunoSEQ multiplex PCR; TCRdb stores just in-frame clones and leaves some out. This table has over a million clones, roughly 96% appearing once. All donors qualified as healthy HIV-negative adults and had experienced no recent acute infections or vaccinations. Input material: naive CD4+ T cells sorted from blood. Noted subset: CD45RA+ positively selected. The chain has TRBV30 and TRBJ1-2; D gene ambiguous. This TCR was sampled from a man younger than 40 in good health. The CDR3 DNA reads TGTGCCTGGACGGGATTCGGTGGCTACACCTTC. Protein product: CAWTGFGGYTF.